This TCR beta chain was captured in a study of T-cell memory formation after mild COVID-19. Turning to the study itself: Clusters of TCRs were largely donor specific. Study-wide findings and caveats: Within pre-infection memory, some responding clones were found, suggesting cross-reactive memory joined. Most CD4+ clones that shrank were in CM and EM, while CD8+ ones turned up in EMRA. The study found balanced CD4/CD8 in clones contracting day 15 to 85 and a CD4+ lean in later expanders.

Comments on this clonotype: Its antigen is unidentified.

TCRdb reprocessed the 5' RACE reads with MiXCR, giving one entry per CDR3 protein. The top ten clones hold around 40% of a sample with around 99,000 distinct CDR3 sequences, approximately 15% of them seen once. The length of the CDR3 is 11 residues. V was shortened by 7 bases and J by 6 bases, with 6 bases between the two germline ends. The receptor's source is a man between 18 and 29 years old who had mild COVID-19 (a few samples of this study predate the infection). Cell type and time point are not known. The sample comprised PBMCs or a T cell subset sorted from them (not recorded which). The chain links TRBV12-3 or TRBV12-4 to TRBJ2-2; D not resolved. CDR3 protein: CASNKAGELFF. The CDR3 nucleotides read TGTGCCAGCAACAAAGCCGGGGAGCTGTTTTTT.